What follows are 2 T cell receptor beta chains derived from one specimen sequenced in a study of identical twins. One entry per CDR3 protein, called by TCRdb with MiXCR from the 5' RACE reads. The sample consists of 500,000 to 600,000 distinct CDR3 sequences, under 25% of them appearing once. This sample also belongs to another study, concerning T cells expressing NK-cell markers.

The sequencing sample was made of CD4+ T cells sorted from blood. The source of these receptors is a woman between 18 and 29 years old in good health.

The V gene is TRBV27, the J gene TRBJ2-5, with 7 bases matching TRBD2. With 5 bases clipped from V and 0 bases from J, the junction kept 9 bases outside the gene matches. The CDR3 spans 16 residues. Germline CDR1 and CDR2: MNHEY and SMNVEV (reference sequence). CDR3 sequence (DNA): TGTGCCAGCAGTCCCCGGGCGGGAGTAGACCAAGAGACCCAGTACTTC. It yields the protein CASSPRAGVDQETQYF.

The rearrangement links TRBV5-1 to TRBJ2-1; 7 bases fit TRBD1. CDR1 is SGHRS and CDR2 is YFSETQ in the germline V gene. CDR3 length: 14 residues. After removal of 4 bases from V and 0 bases from J, the junction contained 1 base not matched to a gene. The CDR3: CASSEGASYNEQFF. DNA for the CDR3: TGCGCCAGCAGCGAGGGGGCCTCCTACAATGAGCAGTTCTTC.